These 17 T cell receptor beta chains were sequenced from one sample in a study of OX40 agonist ivuxolimab in advanced cancers. Measured with immunoSEQ multiplex PCR; TCRdb has only the in-frame clones, and not every one. In the table there are roughly 50,000 clones, around four fifths of which are singletons. Source: CD4+ or CD8+ T cells sorted from blood, taken in a trial of the OX40 agonist ivuxolimab. The receptors originated from an adult with an advanced solid tumor such as melanoma, head and neck, liver or kidney cancer.

This clone appeared a single time. The rearrangement joins TRBV18 to TRBJ2-1; D is uncertain. This CDR3 comprises 15 residues. Looked up from germline, CDR1 is KGHSH and CDR2 is LQKENI. Deletions cut 3 bases from V and 6 bases from J, with 15 bases between. The CDR3 region has the DNA TGTGCCAGCTCACCGTATTCGGTCTCGGGCAATGAGCAGTTCTTC. It is translated as CASSPYSVSGNEQFF.

The rearrangement uses TRBV11-2 and TRBJ1-2; TRBD1 might be the D (6 bases). This CDR3 contains 13 residues. V was cut by 5 bases and J by 4 bases, with 11 bases left in between. Looked up from germline, CDR1 is SGHAT and CDR2 is FQNNGV. CDR3 in DNA: TGTGCCAGCAGCCCAGGACAGAGCTATGGCTACACCTTC. It yields the protein CASSPGQSYGYTF.

The chain carries TRBV14 and TRBJ1-1; TRBD1 aligns across 7 bases. This CDR3 spans 13 amino acids. After removal of 4 bases from V and 7 bases from J, the junction contained 6 bases not matched to a gene. Germline assignment: CDR1 SGHDN and CDR2 FVKESK. The CDR3, as DNA: TGTGCCAGCAGCCTCCGAAGACAGGGTGAAGCTTTCTTT. Amino acid sequence: CASSLRRQGEAFF.

The V call is TRBV28, the J call TRBJ2-7, with 8 bases lining up with TRBD1. Germline V CDR1 and CDR2: MDHEN, SYDVKM. V lost 5 bases, J lost 0 bases, and 3 bases stayed unmatched. The CDR3 covers 14 residues. CDR3 loop: CASSPGQDSYEQYF. CDR3 in DNA: TGTGCCAGCAGTCCGGGACAGGACTCCTACGAGCAGTACTTC. The full variable domain, with the rest looked up from reference TRBV28 and TRBJ2-7, is DVKVTQSSRYLVKRTGEKVFLECVQDMDHENMFWYRQDPGLGLRLIYFSYDVKMKEKGDIPEGYSVSREKKERFSLILESASTNQTSMYLCASSPGQDSYEQYFGPGTRLTVT.

V and J are TRBV29-1 and TRBJ1-1; 8 bases map to TRBD1. Germline loops: CDR1 SQVTM, CDR2 ANQGSEA. The trim removed 1 base at V and 1 base at J, leaving 2 bases unmatched. The CDR3 contains 14 residues. The CDR3 nucleotides read TGCAGCGTTGAAGTAACAGGGGGGAACACTGAAGCTTTCTTT. Its protein is CSVEVTGGNTEAFF.

This chain joins TRBV28 and TRBJ2-7; D unclear. V was shortened by 6 bases and J by 3 bases, with 9 bases between the two germline ends. Germline CDR1 is MDHEN and CDR2 is SYDVKM. The CDR3 spans 12 residues. The CDR3 region has the DNA TGTGCCAGCAGCGGCAGAAGCTACGAGCAGTACTTC. Translation gives CASSGRSYEQYF. Supplemented by reference TRBV28 and TRBJ2-7, the full variable domain reads DVKVTQSSRYLVKRTGEKVFLECVQDMDHENMFWYRQDPGLGLRLIYFSYDVKMKEKGDIPEGYSVSREKKERFSLILESASTNQTSMYLCASSGRSYEQYFGPGTRLTVT.

The V call is TRBV5-4, the J call TRBJ1-4; D might be TRBD1 (6 bases). CDR1 and CDR2 (germline): SGHNT, YYREEE (reference sequence). The CDR3 length is 14 residues. V lost 3 bases to trimming and J lost 6 bases, with 12 bases between them. The CDR3 reads CASSSQGGDEKLFF. The CDR3 region has the DNA TGTGCCAGCAGCTCACAGGGCGGGGATGAAAAACTGTTTTTT.

The chain recombines TRBV5-1 with TRBJ2-7; 11 bases map to TRBD2. The germline CDR1 and CDR2 sequences are SGHRS and YFSETQ. With 1 base clipped from V and 2 bases from J, the junction kept 8 bases outside the gene matches. This CDR3 has 17 amino acids. DNA of the CDR3: TGCGCCAGCAGCTTGAGGACGCTAGCGGGAGGACCCTACGAGCAGTACTTC. This codes for CASSLRTLAGGPYEQYF.

A single count supports this clone. The V call is TRBV11-2, the J call TRBJ2-2, with 7 nucleotides matching TRBD1. The CDR3 is 15 amino acids. Germline CDR1 and CDR2: SGHAT and FQNNGV. The J segment lost 1 base and the V segment lost 4 bases, leaving 3 bases of the junction unmatched. As DNA, the CDR3 is TGTGCCAGCAGCTACAGGGGAGAGAACACCGGGGAGCTGTTTTTT. This translates into CASSYRGENTGELFF.

This chain links TRBV28 with TRBJ1-2, with D tentatively TRBD1 (6 bases). Germline CDR1 is MDHEN and CDR2 is SYDVKM. Trimming pared 7 bases from V and 6 bases from J, leaving 15 bases between. The CDR3 spans 13 residues. The CDR3: CASISGRGNGYTF. As DNA, the CDR3 is TGTGCCAGCATCTCGGGCAGGGGAAATGGCTACACCTTC.

The chain employs TRBV11-2 and TRBJ2-1, with a possible D match to TRBD2 (5 bases). Germline V CDR1 and CDR2: SGHAT, FQNNGV. V dropped 4 bases and J dropped 6 bases, with 13 bases sitting between them. The CDR3 extends over 14 amino acids. CDR3 bases: TGTGCCAGCAGCTCTCTATCCCGGGGCAATGAGCAGTTCTTC. It encodes CASSSLSRGNEQFF.

This sequence joins TRBV6-5 and TRBJ1-1; maybe TRBD1 (5 bases). CDR1 and CDR2 from the germline V gene are MNHEY and SVGAGI. CDR3 length: 14 residues. The ends were cut back, 3 bases at V and 1 base at J, with 9 bases in the middle. CDR3 residues: CASSYAGRNTEAFF. The CDR3 DNA reads TGTGCCAGCAGTTATGCAGGGAGGAACACTGAAGCTTTCTTT.

The rearrangement links TRBV5-1 to TRBJ2-1; D not certain. V dropped 0 bases and J dropped 4 bases, with 11 bases sitting between them. The CDR3 spans 15 residues. The germline CDR1 and CDR2 sequences are SGHRS and YFSETQ. The DNA for the CDR3 is TGCGCCAGCAGCTTGGAAACAGCCGGGTACAATGAGCAGTTCTTC. This gives the protein CASSLETAGYNEQFF. The complete variable domain, with remaining parts taken from reference TRBV5-1 and TRBJ2-1, reads KAGVTQTPRYLIKTRGQQVTLSCSPISGHRSVSWYQQTPGQGLQFLFEYFSETQRNKGNFPGRFSGRQFSNSRSEMNVSTLELGDSALYLCASSLETAGYNEQFFGPGTRLTVL.

The rearrangement uses TRBV5-1 and TRBJ1-2; a weak D match, TRBD1 (5 bases). V was clipped by 0 bases and J by 4 bases, with 10 bases between them. This CDR3 region has 14 residues. Germline V gene lookup returns CDR1 SGHRS and CDR2 YFSETQ. The CDR3 protein is CASSLGDSSYGYTF. The CDR3 DNA reads as TGCGCCAGCAGCTTGGGAGACAGTAGCTATGGCTACACCTTC.

The V gene is TRBV9, the J gene TRBJ2-2; D is undetermined. The CDR3 runs to 14 residues. V was cut by 0 bases and J by 0 bases, with 3 bases left in between. CDR1 and CDR2 from the germline V gene are SGDLS and YYNGEE. The CDR3 protein is CASSVAANTGELFF. CDR3 coding DNA: TGTGCCAGCAGCGTAGCTGCGAACACCGGGGAGCTGTTTTTT.

This clone was observed a single time. The V and J genes are TRBV23-1 and TRBJ2-1; a weak D match, TRBD2 (5 bases). TRBV23-1 is an open reading frame, and its role is uncertain. The CDR3 runs to 17 residues. Trimming removed 0 bases from V and 4 bases from J, with 16 bases in between. The CDR3 here is CASSQSRGSGPYNEQFF. DNA for the CDR3: TGCGCCAGCAGTCAATCCCGGGGATCGGGTCCATACAATGAGCAGTTCTTC.

The gene calls are TRBV5-1 and TRBJ1-4, with D uncertain. V was shortened by 1 base and J by 8 bases, with 9 bases between the two germline ends. Germline assignment: CDR1 SGHRS and CDR2 YFSETQ. CDR3 size: 13 residues. The CDR3 DNA reads TGCGCCAGCAGCTTGCAAGGGCCGGAAAAACTGTTTTTT. The encoded protein is CASSLQGPEKLFF.